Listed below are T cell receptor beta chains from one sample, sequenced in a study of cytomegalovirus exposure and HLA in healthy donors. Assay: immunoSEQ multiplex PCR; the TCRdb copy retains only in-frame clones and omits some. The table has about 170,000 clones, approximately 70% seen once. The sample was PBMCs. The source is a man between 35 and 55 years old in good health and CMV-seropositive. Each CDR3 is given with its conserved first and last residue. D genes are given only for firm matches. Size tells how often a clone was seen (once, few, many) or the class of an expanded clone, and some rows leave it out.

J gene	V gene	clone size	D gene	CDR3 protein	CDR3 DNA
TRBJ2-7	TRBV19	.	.	CASSIRQGLYEQYF	TGTGCCAGTAGTATTCGACAGGGACTCTACGAGCAGTACTTC
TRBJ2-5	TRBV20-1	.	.	CSASREETQYF	TGCAGTGCTAGCCGAGAAGAGACCCAGTACTTC
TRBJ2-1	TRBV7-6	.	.	CASSPRQSSSYNEQFF	TGTGCCAGCAGCCCAAGACAGTCGAGCTCCTACAATGAGCAGTTCTTC
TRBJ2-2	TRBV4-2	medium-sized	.	CASSPKTGGAGTGELFF	TGTGCCAGCAGCCCGAAGACGGGGGGCGCGGGGACCGGGGAGCTGTTTTTT
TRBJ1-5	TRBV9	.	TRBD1	CASSADGQEYQPQHF	TGTGCCAGCAGCGCCGACGGACAGGAATATCAGCCCCAGCATTTT
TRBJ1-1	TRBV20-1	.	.	CKAGDVTEAFF	TGCAAGGCGGGGGACGTGACTGAAGCTTTCTTT
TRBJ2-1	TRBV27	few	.	CASGVNRHEQFF	TGTGCCAGCGGAGTCAACCGGCATGAGCAGTTCTTC
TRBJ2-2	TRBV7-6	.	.	CASSHPGGGAAGELFF	TGTGCCAGCAGCCATCCTGGAGGGGGGGCAGCCGGGGAGCTGTTTTTT
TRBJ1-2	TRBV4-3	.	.	CASSQAAGVANYGYTF	TGCGCCAGCAGCCAAGCGGCGGGGGTAGCTAACTATGGCTACACCTTC
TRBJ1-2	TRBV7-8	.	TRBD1	CASSLASTGGADGYTF	TGTGCCAGCAGCTTAGCGTCGACAGGGGGCGCGGATGGCTACACCTTC
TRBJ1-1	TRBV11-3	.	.	CASSLGGNTEAFF	TGTGCCAGCAGCTTAGGCGGGAACACTGAAGCTTTCTTT
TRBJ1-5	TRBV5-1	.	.	CASSLDVGWDQPQHF	TGCGCCAGCAGCTTGGATGTGGGCTGGGATCAGCCCCAGCATTTT
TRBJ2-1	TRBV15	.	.	CATSREQGGNEQFF	TGTGCCACCAGCAGAGAACAGGGGGGGAATGAGCAGTTCTTC
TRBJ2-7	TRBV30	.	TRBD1	CAWRDRGRHEQYF	TGTGCCTGGAGGGACAGGGGAAGGCACGAGCAGTACTTC
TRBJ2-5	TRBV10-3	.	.	CAISDPQETQYF	TGTGCCATCAGTGACCCACAAGAGACCCAGTACTTC
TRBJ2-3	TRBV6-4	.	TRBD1	CASSNRTGFSTDTQYF	TGTGCCAGCAGTAACCGGACAGGGTTTAGCACAGATACGCAGTATTTT
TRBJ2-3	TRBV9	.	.	CASSVGRRDDTDTQYF	TGTGCCAGCAGCGTAGGGAGGCGGGACGACACAGATACGCAGTATTTT
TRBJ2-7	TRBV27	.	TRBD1	CASSLRQGDYEQYF	TGTGCCAGCAGTCTCCGACAGGGCGACTACGAGCAGTACTTC
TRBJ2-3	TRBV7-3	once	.	CASSSVGTSTDTQYF	TGTGCCAGCAGCTCCGTAGGGACTAGCACAGATACGCAGTATTTT
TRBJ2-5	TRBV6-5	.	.	CASRTWGEETQYF	TGTGCCAGCAGGACGTGGGGGGAAGAGACCCAGTACTTC
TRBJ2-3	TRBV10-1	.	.	CASSTRVDTQYF	TGCGCCAGCAGTACCAGGGTAGATACGCAGTATTTT
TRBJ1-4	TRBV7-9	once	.	CASSFPGSPNEKLFF	TGTGCCAGCAGCTTCCCGGGGAGCCCAAATGAAAAACTGTTTTTT